The clone carrying this T cell receptor beta chain was counted between two and nine times. This CDR3 is built from 15 residues. The V end lost 6 bases, the J end lost 4 bases, and 19 bases lay between the germline ends. Germline CDR1 is MNHEY and CDR2 is SVGAGI. Per the authors' pipeline: Estimates of nucleated cell counts were drawn from the amplification of reference gene primers. Some clones are missing from TCRdb's copy, which holds only in-frame ones; the method was immunoSEQ multiplex PCR. V and J calls and clone size follow that table, whereas D and trimming were derived from the DNA. The sample records roughly 440,000 clones, about 87% being singletons. This sample was taken from a study of blood T cell repertoires in COVID-19. Study overall: Italy, Spain and the United States were the sources of the convalescent and acute COVID-19 samples. Sources were T cells, B-cell-depleted T cells, or PBMCs; the material itself was cDNA or gDNA.

Enrolment of Seattle patients took place during active infection, and they were followed longitudinally. This TCR came from a woman in her fifties or sixties with COVID-19, enrolled during active disease. The chain carries TRBV6-5 and TRBJ2-7; D remains ambiguous. Sequencing was done on a sample of peripheral blood. The CDR3 nucleotides read TGTGCCAGCAGCTCATCAGAAAATGCTGGTTACGAGCAGTACTTC. It yields the protein CASSSSENAGYEQYF.